The clone carrying this TCR beta chain showed up just a few times. The data originate from a study of OX40 agonist ivuxolimab in advanced cancers. TCRdb keeps only in-frame clones here, not all; method: immunoSEQ multiplex PCR. Of fewer than 40,000 clones listed, around 83% are singletons. The V end was cut by 7 bases, the J end by 2 bases, with 11 bases between. The CDR3 contains 13 residues. Germline V gene data show CDR1 as LNHDA and CDR2 as SQIVND (reference sequence). The specimen was CD4+ or CD8+ T cells sorted from blood, collected in a trial of the OX40 agonist ivuxolimab. J is TRBJ1-2 and V is TRBV19; D unclear. The receptor comes from an adult with an advanced solid tumor such as melanoma, head and neck, liver or kidney cancer. In nucleotides, the CDR3 is TGTGCCAGTAAGCAGGAGGGAAACTATGGCTACACCTTC. Protein product: CASKQEGNYGYTF.